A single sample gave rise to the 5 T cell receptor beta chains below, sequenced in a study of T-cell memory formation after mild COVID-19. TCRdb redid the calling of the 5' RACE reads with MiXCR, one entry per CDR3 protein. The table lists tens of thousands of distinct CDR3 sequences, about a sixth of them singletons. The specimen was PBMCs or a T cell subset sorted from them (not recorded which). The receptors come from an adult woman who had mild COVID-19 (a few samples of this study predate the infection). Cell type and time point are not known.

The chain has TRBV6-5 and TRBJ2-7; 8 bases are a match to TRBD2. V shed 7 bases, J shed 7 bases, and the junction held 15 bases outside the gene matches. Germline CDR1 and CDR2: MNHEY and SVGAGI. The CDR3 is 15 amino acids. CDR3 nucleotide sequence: TGTGCCAGCAATGACAGCCCGGGACTAGTTGCGGAGCAGTACTTC. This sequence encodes CASNDSPGLVAEQYF.

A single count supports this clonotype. CDR3 residues: CASSIDSGSYNEQFF. The CDR3 DNA reads as TGCGCCAGCAGCATAGACAGTGGCTCCTACAATGAGCAGTTCTTC. The V gene is TRBV5-1, the J gene TRBJ2-1; TRBD1 might be the D (5 bases). From germline, CDR1 is SGHRS and CDR2 YFSETQ. The CDR3 is made up of 15 amino acids. With 4 bases removed from V and 0 bases from J, the gap between germline ends came to 11 bases.

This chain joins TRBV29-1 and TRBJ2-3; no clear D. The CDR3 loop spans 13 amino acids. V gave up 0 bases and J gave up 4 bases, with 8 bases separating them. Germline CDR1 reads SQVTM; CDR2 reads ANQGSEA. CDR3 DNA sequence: TGCAGCGTTGAAGATACCTTCCCAGATACGCAGTATTTT. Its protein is CSVEDTFPDTQYF.

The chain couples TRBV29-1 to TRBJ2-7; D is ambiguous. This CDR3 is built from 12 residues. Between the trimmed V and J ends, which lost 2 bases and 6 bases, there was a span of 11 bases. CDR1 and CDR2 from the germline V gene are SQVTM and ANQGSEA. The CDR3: CSVEKGFGEQYF. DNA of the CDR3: TGCAGCGTTGAAAAGGGATTCGGCGAGCAGTACTTC.

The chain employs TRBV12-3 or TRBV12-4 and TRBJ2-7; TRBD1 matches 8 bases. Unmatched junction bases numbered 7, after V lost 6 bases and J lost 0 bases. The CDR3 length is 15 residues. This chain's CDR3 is CASSPRGPPSYEQYF. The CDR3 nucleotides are TGTGCCAGCAGCCCCAGGGGGCCCCCCTCCTACGAGCAGTACTTC.